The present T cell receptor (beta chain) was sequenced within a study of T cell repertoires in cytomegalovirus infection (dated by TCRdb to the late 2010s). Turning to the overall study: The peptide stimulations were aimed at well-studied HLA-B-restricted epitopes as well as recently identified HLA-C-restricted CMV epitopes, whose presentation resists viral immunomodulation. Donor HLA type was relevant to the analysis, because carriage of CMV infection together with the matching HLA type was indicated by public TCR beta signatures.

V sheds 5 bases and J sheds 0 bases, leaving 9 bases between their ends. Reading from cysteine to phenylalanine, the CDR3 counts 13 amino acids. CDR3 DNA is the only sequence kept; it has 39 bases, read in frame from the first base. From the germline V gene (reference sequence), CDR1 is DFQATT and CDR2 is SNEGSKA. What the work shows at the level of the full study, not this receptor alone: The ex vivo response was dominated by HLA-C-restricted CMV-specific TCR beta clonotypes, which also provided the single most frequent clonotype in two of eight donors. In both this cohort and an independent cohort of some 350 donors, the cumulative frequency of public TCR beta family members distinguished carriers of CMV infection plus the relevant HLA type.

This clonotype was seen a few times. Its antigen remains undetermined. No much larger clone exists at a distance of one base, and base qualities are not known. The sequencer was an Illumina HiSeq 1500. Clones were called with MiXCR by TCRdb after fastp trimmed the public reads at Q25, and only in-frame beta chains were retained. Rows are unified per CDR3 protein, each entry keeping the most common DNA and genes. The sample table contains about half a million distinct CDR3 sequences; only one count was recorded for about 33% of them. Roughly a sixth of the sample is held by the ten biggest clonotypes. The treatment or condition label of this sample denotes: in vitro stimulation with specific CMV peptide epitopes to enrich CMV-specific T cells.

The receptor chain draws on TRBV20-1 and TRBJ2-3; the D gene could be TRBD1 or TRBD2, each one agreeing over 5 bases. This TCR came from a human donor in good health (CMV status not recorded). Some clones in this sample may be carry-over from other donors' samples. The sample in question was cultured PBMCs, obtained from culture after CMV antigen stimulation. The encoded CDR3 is CSADRDSTDTQYF. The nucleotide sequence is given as TGCAGTGCTGACCGGGACAGCACAGATACGCAGTATTTT.